This is a list of T cell receptor beta chains from one sample in a study of T cell responses to AZD1222 COVID-19 vaccine. TCRdb's copy holds only in-frame clones and misses some; the assay was immunoSEQ multiplex PCR. The table shows around 140,000 clones, with about 91% occurring only once. The sample in question was peripheral blood, obtained 28 days after the second AZD1222 dose. The source is an adult who received the AZD1222 COVID-19 vaccine. The CDR3 runs from the conserved cysteine through the conserved F or W. Fields, in order: D gene, V gene, J gene, clone size, CDR3 protein, CDR3 DNA. D genes are given only for firm matches. Clone size is stated in some rows and not others, as once, few, many or a class when expanded.

D gene: TRBD2; V gene: TRBV3-1/TRBV3-2; J gene: TRBJ2-1; clone size: NA; CDR3 protein: CASIKTSGGPSRGEQFF; CDR3 DNA: TGTGCCAGCATCAAGACTAGCGGGGGCCCCTCCCGAGGCGAGCAGTTCTTC
D gene: NA; V gene: TRBV11-2; J gene: TRBJ2-7; clone size: NA; CDR3 protein: CASSQGLASYEQYF; CDR3 DNA: TGTGCCAGCAGCCAGGGGCTAGCGAGCTACGAGCAGTACTTC
D gene: NA; V gene: TRBV11-2; J gene: TRBJ1-2; clone size: NA; CDR3 protein: CASSLPSGARYGYTF; CDR3 DNA: TGTGCCAGCAGCTTACCCTCGGGGGCCCGCTATGGCTACACCTTC
D gene: NA; V gene: TRBV21-1; J gene: TRBJ1-4; clone size: NA; CDR3 protein: CASSSTSTREGQGVNEKLFF; CDR3 DNA: TGTGCCAGCAGCTCGACGTCTACGAGGGAGGGACAGGGCGTGAATGAAAAACTGTTTTTT
D gene: NA; V gene: TRBV6-5; J gene: TRBJ1-1; clone size: NA; CDR3 protein: CASSYSTGGAEAFF; CDR3 DNA: TGTGCCAGCAGTTACTCGACGGGGGGCGCTGAAGCTTTCTTT
D gene: NA; V gene: TRBV30; J gene: TRBJ1-1; clone size: NA; CDR3 protein: CAWSVSQNTEAFF; CDR3 DNA: TGTGCCTGGAGTGTGTCCCAGAACACTGAAGCTTTCTTT
D gene: NA; V gene: TRBV24-1; J gene: TRBJ2-5; clone size: NA; CDR3 protein: CATSERAGQETQYF; CDR3 DNA: TGTGCCACCAGTGAAAGGGCGGGCCAAGAGACCCAGTACTTC
D gene: NA; V gene: TRBV6-5; J gene: TRBJ1-3; clone size: NA; CDR3 protein: CASSSGETGNTIYF; CDR3 DNA: TGTGCCAGCAGCTCCGGAGAGACTGGAAACACCATATATTTT
D gene: NA; V gene: TRBV21-1; J gene: TRBJ1-5; clone size: NA; CDR3 protein: CASSKARGYQPQHF; CDR3 DNA: TGTGCCAGCAGCAAAGCGCGCGGCTATCAGCCCCAGCATTTT
D gene: NA; V gene: TRBV2; J gene: TRBJ1-1; clone size: NA; CDR3 protein: CASSAEGSHTEAFF; CDR3 DNA: TGTGCCAGCAGTGCGGAAGGGTCTCACACTGAAGCTTTCTTT
D gene: NA; V gene: TRBV11-2; J gene: TRBJ1-5; clone size: NA; CDR3 protein: CASSLSNLNYQPQHF; CDR3 DNA: TGTGCCAGCAGCTTATCCAATTTAAACTATCAGCCCCAGCATTTT
D gene: NA; V gene: TRBV21-1; J gene: TRBJ2-7; clone size: once; CDR3 protein: CASSKEDSGTGESYEQYF; CDR3 DNA: TGTGCCAGCAGCAAGGAGGACTCGGGGACAGGGGAATCCTACGAGCAGTACTTC